A selection of T cell receptor beta chains follows, all from one sample in a study of OX40 agonist ivuxolimab in advanced cancers. Repertoires were generated with immunoSEQ multiplex PCR, while TCRdb's copy carries only in-frame clones and drops some. Here the sample spans 80,000 to 85,000 clones, around 83% being singletons. The sample was CD4+ or CD8+ T cells sorted from blood, taken in a trial of the OX40 agonist ivuxolimab. The receptors come from an adult with an advanced solid tumor such as melanoma, head and neck, liver or kidney cancer. CDR3s include the opening cysteine and the closing phenylalanine or tryptophan. The D gene is left open where the match is weak. The listing skips clone size in some rows; elsewhere it reads once, few, many or a size class.

len: 19
v_gene: TRBV2
d_gene: TRBD1
j_gene: TRBJ1-6
abundance: NA
CDR3nt: TGTGCCAGCAGCCTGCGACAGGGGGCGTTTAGCTCCTATAATTCACCCCTCCACTTT
CDR3aa: CASSLRQGAFSSYNSPLHF

len: 15
v_gene: TRBV18
d_gene: NA
j_gene: TRBJ1-3
abundance: NA
CDR3nt: TGTGCCAGCTCGCCGACAGGCAGCTCTGGAAACACCATATATTTT
CDR3aa: CASSPTGSSGNTIYF

len: 19
v_gene: TRBV11-3
d_gene: NA
j_gene: TRBJ2-1
abundance: few
CDR3nt: TGTGCCAGCAGCCCACGGGGCGGGTGGGGAGGTAGCTCCTACAATGAGCAGTTCTTC
CDR3aa: CASSPRGGWGGSSYNEQFF

len: 15
v_gene: TRBV9
d_gene: NA
j_gene: TRBJ1-2
abundance: few
CDR3nt: TGTGCCAGCAGCCCAGACGGGGGCGGGAACTATGGCTACACCTTC
CDR3aa: CASSPDGGGNYGYTF

len: 17
v_gene: TRBV18
d_gene: NA
j_gene: TRBJ2-6
abundance: NA
CDR3nt: TGTGCCAGCTCACCAGGTACAGGGTTCACTGGGGCCAACGTCCTGACTTTC
CDR3aa: CASSPGTGFTGANVLTF

len: 15
v_gene: TRBV6-4
d_gene: TRBD2
j_gene: TRBJ2-1
abundance: NA
CDR3nt: TGTGCCAGCAGACTAGCGGGAGGCTCCTACAATGAGCAGTTCTTC
CDR3aa: CASRLAGGSYNEQFF

len: 14
v_gene: TRBV7-9
d_gene: NA
j_gene: TRBJ2-4
abundance: NA
CDR3nt: TGTGCCAGCAGCTTTTACCCGGGGCCAAACATTCAGTACTTC
CDR3aa: CASSFYPGPNIQYF

len: 15
v_gene: TRBV2
d_gene: NA
j_gene: TRBJ1-6
abundance: NA
CDR3nt: TGTGCCAGCAGTGGGGGACGGGTGGGGTATTCACCCCTCCACTTT
CDR3aa: CASSGGRVGYSPLHF

len: 13
v_gene: TRBV9
d_gene: NA
j_gene: TRBJ1-6
abundance: NA
CDR3nt: TGTGCCAGCAGCGTAGGTTCAGACTCACCCCTCCACTTT
CDR3aa: CASSVGSDSPLHF

len: 12
v_gene: TRBV5-4
d_gene: NA
j_gene: TRBJ1-1
abundance: NA
CDR3nt: TGTGCCAGCAGCTGGGGCCCCATGCAGGCTTTCTTT
CDR3aa: CASSWGPMQAFF

len: 14
v_gene: TRBV6-1
d_gene: NA
j_gene: TRBJ2-3
abundance: NA
CDR3nt: TGTGCCAGCAGTGAAATCGGATACACAGATACGCAGTATTTT
CDR3aa: CASSEIGYTDTQYF

len: 15
v_gene: TRBV7-7
d_gene: TRBD2
j_gene: TRBJ2-2
abundance: NA
CDR3nt: TGTGCTAGCAGCTCGGGGGGACCTAACACCGGGGAGCTGTTTTTT
CDR3aa: CASSSGGPNTGELFF

len: 11
v_gene: TRBV20-1
d_gene: NA
j_gene: TRBJ2-3
abundance: NA
CDR3nt: TGCAGTGCGTTCACGAGGGATACGCAGTATTTT
CDR3aa: CSAFTRDTQYF

len: 14
v_gene: TRBV6-1
d_gene: TRBD1
j_gene: TRBJ2-7
abundance: once
CDR3nt: TGTGCCAGCGGTCGGACAGGGGGAGGGTACGAGCAGTACTTC
CDR3aa: CASGRTGGGYEQYF

len: 14
v_gene: TRBV7-2
d_gene: NA
j_gene: TRBJ2-7
abundance: NA
CDR3nt: TGTGCCAGCAGCTTAGACCCCGGGATCAACGAGCAGTACTTC
CDR3aa: CASSLDPGINEQYF

len: 15
v_gene: TRBV29-1
d_gene: TRBD1
j_gene: TRBJ2-3
abundance: NA
CDR3nt: TGCAGCGTTGAACTGACAGGGGGGGTGACAGATACGCAGTATTTT
CDR3aa: CSVELTGGVTDTQYF

len: 16
v_gene: TRBV11-2
d_gene: TRBD2
j_gene: TRBJ2-1
abundance: NA
CDR3nt: TGTGCCAGCAGCCCCCGACTAGCGGGATCGGGGAATGAGCAGTTCTTC
CDR3aa: CASSPRLAGSGNEQFF

len: 16
v_gene: TRBV27
d_gene: TRBD1
j_gene: TRBJ1-5
abundance: NA
CDR3nt: TGTGCCAGCAGTTCCCAGGGGGTCCATAGCAATCAGCCCCAGCATTTT
CDR3aa: CASSSQGVHSNQPQHF

len: 15
v_gene: TRBV6-1
d_gene: NA
j_gene: TRBJ1-1
abundance: NA
CDR3nt: TGTGCCAGCAGTGCTCAGGGTGGTTTAGCCACTGAAGCTTTCTTT
CDR3aa: CASSAQGGLATEAFF

len: 13
v_gene: TRBV30
d_gene: NA
j_gene: TRBJ2-5
abundance: NA
CDR3nt: TGTGCTTCAACGTCCGGGACGCAAGAGACCCAGTACTTC
CDR3aa: CASTSGTQETQYF

len: 17
v_gene: TRBV4-3
d_gene: NA
j_gene: TRBJ2-1
abundance: few
CDR3nt: TGCGCCAGCAGCCAAGGTCTGGCGGGATGGGGGGACAATGAGCAGTTCTTC
CDR3aa: CASSQGLAGWGDNEQFF

len: 15
v_gene: TRBV5-1
d_gene: TRBD2
j_gene: TRBJ2-1
abundance: NA
CDR3nt: TGCGCCAGCAGCCCCCGGACTAGCGGGATGGTTGAGCAGTTCTTC
CDR3aa: CASSPRTSGMVEQFF

len: 15
v_gene: TRBV25-1
d_gene: TRBD1
j_gene: TRBJ1-2
abundance: NA
CDR3nt: TGTGCCAGCAGTGAATATCTGGCAGGGGGGTATGGCTACACCTTC
CDR3aa: CASSEYLAGGYGYTF

len: 14
v_gene: TRBV11-3
d_gene: NA
j_gene: TRBJ2-2
abundance: NA
CDR3nt: TGTGCCAGCAGCTCCAGGGGGAACACCGGGGAGCTGTTTTTT
CDR3aa: CASSSRGNTGELFF

len: 18
v_gene: TRBV5-1
d_gene: TRBD1
j_gene: TRBJ2-2
abundance: NA
CDR3nt: TGCGCCAGCAGCTCCCTCGCTGAGGGGGCGGCGATTAGCGGGGAGCTGTTTTTT
CDR3aa: CASSSLAEGAAISGELFF

len: 14
v_gene: TRBV18
d_gene: NA
j_gene: TRBJ2-5
abundance: NA
CDR3nt: TGTGCCAGCTCACCATCGTCTAGCTCGGAGACCCAGTACTTC
CDR3aa: CASSPSSSSETQYF

len: 16
v_gene: TRBV14
d_gene: TRBD1
j_gene: TRBJ2-5
abundance: once
CDR3nt: TGTGCCAGCAGCCAAGTTTTGAGACAGGGACGTGAGACCCAGTACTTC
CDR3aa: CASSQVLRQGRETQYF

len: 12
v_gene: TRBV6-1
d_gene: NA
j_gene: TRBJ1-2
abundance: once
CDR3nt: TGTGCCAGCCGGGGTGATCGGTATGGCTACACCTTC
CDR3aa: CASRGDRYGYTF

len: 13
v_gene: TRBV11-3
d_gene: NA
j_gene: TRBJ1-4
abundance: once
CDR3nt: TGTGCCAGCAGCCGAGCAACAGGAGAAAAACTGTTTTTT
CDR3aa: CASSRATGEKLFF

len: 15
v_gene: TRBV7-9
d_gene: NA
j_gene: TRBJ1-4
abundance: NA
CDR3nt: TGTGCCAGCAGCGCCGCCCCGGGACAACGGGAAAAACTGTTTTTT
CDR3aa: CASSAAPGQREKLFF

len: 15
v_gene: TRBV5-4
d_gene: NA
j_gene: TRBJ2-7
abundance: NA
CDR3nt: TGTGCCAGTGCCCCTGAGCGGCCCCGAAACCACGAGCAGTACTTC
CDR3aa: CASAPERPRNHEQYF

len: 13
v_gene: TRBV7-9
d_gene: NA
j_gene: TRBJ1-1
abundance: NA
CDR3nt: TGTGCCAGCAGCAATCAGTGGGGCACTGAAGCTTTCTTT
CDR3aa: CASSNQWGTEAFF

len: 13
v_gene: TRBV9
d_gene: NA
j_gene: TRBJ2-1
abundance: NA
CDR3nt: TGTGCCAGCAGCGCTCAGGGTTACAATGAGCAGTTCTTC
CDR3aa: CASSAQGYNEQFF

len: 15
v_gene: TRBV6-5
d_gene: NA
j_gene: TRBJ1-4
abundance: NA
CDR3nt: TGTGCCAGCAGTTACGGAGCCCTGTTTCATGAAAAACTGTTTTTT
CDR3aa: CASSYGALFHEKLFF

len: 15
v_gene: TRBV7-3
d_gene: NA
j_gene: TRBJ2-3
abundance: NA
CDR3nt: TGTGCCAGCAGCTTGACAGGAGGGGACGCAGATACGCAGTATTTT
CDR3aa: CASSLTGGDADTQYF

len: 14
v_gene: TRBV11-3
d_gene: NA
j_gene: TRBJ2-7
abundance: NA
CDR3nt: TGTGCCAGCAGCTTAGGCCCTCCTAACTACGAGCAGTACTTC
CDR3aa: CASSLGPPNYEQYF

len: 15
v_gene: TRBV4-1
d_gene: NA
j_gene: TRBJ2-7
abundance: NA
CDR3nt: TGCGCCAGCAGCCAAGAGGTGCGAGAATTAGACGAGCAGTACTTC
CDR3aa: CASSQEVRELDEQYF

len: 15
v_gene: TRBV7-8
d_gene: TRBD2
j_gene: TRBJ2-5
abundance: NA
CDR3nt: TGTGCCAGCAGCCCTTTAGCGGGAGAGGGCGAAGAGCAGTACTTC
CDR3aa: CASSPLAGEGEEQYF

len: 11
v_gene: TRBV7-8
d_gene: NA
j_gene: TRBJ2-5
abundance: NA
CDR3nt: TGTGCCAGCAGCCGGGGAGAGACCCAGTACTTC
CDR3aa: CASSRGETQYF

len: 15
v_gene: TRBV2
d_gene: TRBD1
j_gene: TRBJ1-1
abundance: NA
CDR3nt: TGTGCCAGCAGCCTCGGACAGGGGATGAACACTGAAGCTTTCTTT
CDR3aa: CASSLGQGMNTEAFF

len: 12
v_gene: TRBV30
d_gene: NA
j_gene: TRBJ2-5
abundance: NA
CDR3nt: TGTGCCTGGAGTCCCCTTTGGGAGACCCAGTACTTC
CDR3aa: CAWSPLWETQYF